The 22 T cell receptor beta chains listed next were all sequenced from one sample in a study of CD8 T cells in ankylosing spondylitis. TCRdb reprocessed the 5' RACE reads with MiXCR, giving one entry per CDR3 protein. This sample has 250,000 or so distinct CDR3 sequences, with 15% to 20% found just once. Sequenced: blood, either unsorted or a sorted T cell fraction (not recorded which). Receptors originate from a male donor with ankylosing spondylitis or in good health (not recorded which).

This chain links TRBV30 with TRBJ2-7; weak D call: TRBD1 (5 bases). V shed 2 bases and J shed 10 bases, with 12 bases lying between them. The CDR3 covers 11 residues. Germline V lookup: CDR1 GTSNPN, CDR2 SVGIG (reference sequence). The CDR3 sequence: CAWSPGQDQYF. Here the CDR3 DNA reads TGTGCCTGGAGTCCCGGACAAGACCAGTACTTC.

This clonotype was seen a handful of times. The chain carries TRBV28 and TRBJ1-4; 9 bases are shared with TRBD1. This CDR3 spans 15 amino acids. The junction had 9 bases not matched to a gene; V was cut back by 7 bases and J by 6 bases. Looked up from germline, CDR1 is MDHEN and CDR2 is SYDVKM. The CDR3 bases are TGTGCCAGCACCGAACAGGGGGCGGTTGATGAAAAACTGTTTTTT. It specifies CASTEQGAVDEKLFF. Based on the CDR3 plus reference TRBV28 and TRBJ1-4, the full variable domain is DVKVTQSSRYLVKRTGEKVFLECVQDMDHENMFWYRQDPGLGLRLIYFSYDVKMKEKGDIPEGYSVSREKKERFSLILESASTNQTSMYLCASTEQGAVDEKLFFGSGTQLSVL.

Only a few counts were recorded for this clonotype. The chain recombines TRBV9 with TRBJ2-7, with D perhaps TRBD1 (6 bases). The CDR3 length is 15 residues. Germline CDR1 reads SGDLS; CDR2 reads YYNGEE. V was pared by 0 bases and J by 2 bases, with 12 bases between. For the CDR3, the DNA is TGTGCCAGCAGCGTAGGAGGGGGTCCTCCCTACGAGCAGTACTTC. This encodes CASSVGGGPPYEQYF.

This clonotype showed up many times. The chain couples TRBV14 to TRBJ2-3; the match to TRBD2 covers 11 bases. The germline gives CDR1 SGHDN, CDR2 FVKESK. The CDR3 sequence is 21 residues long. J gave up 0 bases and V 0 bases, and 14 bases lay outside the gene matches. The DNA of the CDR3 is TGTGCCAGCAGCCAAGAAGAGGCTCAGGGACTAGCGGTTTGGAGCACAGATACGCAGTATTTT. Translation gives CASSQEEAQGLAVWSTDTQYF.

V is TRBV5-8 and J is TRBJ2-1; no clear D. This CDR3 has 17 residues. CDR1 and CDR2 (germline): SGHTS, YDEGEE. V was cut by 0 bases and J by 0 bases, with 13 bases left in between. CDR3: CASSLANRGFSYNEQFF. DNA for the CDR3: TGTGCCAGCAGCTTGGCCAACCGTGGCTTCTCCTACAATGAGCAGTTCTTC.

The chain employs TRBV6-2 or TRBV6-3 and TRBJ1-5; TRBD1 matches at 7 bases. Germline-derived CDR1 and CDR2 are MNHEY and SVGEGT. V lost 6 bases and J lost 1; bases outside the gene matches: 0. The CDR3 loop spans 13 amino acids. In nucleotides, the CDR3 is TGTGCCAGCAGGGGACAGAGCAATCAGCCCCAGCATTTT. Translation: CASRGQSNQPQHF.

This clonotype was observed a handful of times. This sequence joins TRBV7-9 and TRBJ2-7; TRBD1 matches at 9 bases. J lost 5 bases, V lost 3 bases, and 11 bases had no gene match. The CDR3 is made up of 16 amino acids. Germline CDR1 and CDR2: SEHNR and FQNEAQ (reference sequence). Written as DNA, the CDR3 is TGTGCCAGCAGCTTCCGGGACAGGGAACACCTGGACGAGCAGTACTTC. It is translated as CASSFRDREHLDEQYF.

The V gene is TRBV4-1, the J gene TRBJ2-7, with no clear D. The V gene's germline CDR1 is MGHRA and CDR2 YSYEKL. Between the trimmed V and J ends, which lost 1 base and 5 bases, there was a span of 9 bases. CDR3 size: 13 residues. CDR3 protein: CASSQVGLDEQYF. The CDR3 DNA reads TGCGCCAGCAGCCAAGTAGGCCTGGACGAGCAGTACTTC.

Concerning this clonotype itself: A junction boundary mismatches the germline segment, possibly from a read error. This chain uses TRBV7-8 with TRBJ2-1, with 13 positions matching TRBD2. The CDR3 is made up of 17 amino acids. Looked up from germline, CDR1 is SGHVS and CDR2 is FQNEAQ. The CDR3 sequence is CASCLVTAGTSGIEQFF. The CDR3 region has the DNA TGTGCCAGCTGCTTAGTGACAGCCGGGACTAGCGGGATTGAGCAGTTCTTC.

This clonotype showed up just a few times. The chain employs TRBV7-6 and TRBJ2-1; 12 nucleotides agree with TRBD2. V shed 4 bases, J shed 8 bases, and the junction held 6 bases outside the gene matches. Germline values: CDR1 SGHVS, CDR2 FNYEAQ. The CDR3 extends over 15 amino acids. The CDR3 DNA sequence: TGTGCCAGCAGCTCTCGACTAGCGGGAGTTCATGAGCAGTTCTTC. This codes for CASSSRLAGVHEQFF.

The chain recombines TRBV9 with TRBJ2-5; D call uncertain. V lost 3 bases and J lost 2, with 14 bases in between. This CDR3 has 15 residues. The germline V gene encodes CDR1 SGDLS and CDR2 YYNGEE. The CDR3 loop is CASSAMGLIQETQYF. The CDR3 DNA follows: TGTGCCAGCAGCGCCATGGGCTTGATTCAAGAGACCCAGTACTTC.

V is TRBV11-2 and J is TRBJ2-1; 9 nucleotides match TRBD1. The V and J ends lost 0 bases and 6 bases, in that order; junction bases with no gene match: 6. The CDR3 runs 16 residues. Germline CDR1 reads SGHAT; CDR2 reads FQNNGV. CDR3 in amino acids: CASSLELQGAFNEQFF. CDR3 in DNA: TGTGCCAGCAGCTTAGAGTTACAGGGGGCCTTCAATGAGCAGTTCTTC.

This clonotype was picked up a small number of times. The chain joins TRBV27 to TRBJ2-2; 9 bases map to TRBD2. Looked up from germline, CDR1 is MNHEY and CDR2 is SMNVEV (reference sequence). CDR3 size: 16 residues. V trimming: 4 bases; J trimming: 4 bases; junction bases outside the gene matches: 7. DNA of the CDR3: TGTGCCAGCAGTTGGGGCGGGGGGGCGAGCACCGGGGAGCTGTTTTTT. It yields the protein CASSWGGGASTGELFF.

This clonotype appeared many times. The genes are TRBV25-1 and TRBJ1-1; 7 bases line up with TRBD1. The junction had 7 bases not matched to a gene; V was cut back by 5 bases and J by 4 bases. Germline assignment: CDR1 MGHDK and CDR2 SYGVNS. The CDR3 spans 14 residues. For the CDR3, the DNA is TGTGCCAGCAGTAAGACAGGGAGGGGCACTGAAGCTTTCTTT. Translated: CASSKTGRGTEAFF.

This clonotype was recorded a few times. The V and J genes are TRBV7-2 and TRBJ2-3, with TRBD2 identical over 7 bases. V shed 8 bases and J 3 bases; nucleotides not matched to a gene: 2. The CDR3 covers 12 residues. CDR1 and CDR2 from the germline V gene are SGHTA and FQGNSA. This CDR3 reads CASGGRTDTQYF. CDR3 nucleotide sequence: TGTGCCAGCGGCGGGAGAACAGATACGCAGTATTTT.

Here the CDR3 reads CASSQGGGLTYNEQFF. The CDR3 region has the DNA TGCGCCAGCAGCCAGGGAGGAGGTCTCACCTACAATGAGCAGTTCTTC. This chain links TRBV4-3 with TRBJ2-1, with TRBD2 as a possible D gene (6 bases). The germline gives CDR1 LGHNA, CDR2 YSLEER. Trimming stripped 3 bases from V and 2 bases from J, with 14 bases between. The CDR3 is 16 residues long.

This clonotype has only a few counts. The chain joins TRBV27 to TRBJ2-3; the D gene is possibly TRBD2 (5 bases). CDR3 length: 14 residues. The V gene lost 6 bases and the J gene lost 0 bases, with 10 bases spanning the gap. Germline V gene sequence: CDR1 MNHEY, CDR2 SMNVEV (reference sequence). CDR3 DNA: TGTGCCAGCAGCCGCAGGACTAGCACAGATACGCAGTATTTT. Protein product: CASSRRTSTDTQYF.

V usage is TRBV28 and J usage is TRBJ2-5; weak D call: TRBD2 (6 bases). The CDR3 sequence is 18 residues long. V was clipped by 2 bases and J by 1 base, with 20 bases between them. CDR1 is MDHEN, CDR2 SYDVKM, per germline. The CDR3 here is CASSLMAGSHSGQETQYF. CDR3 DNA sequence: TGTGCCAGCAGTTTAATGGCGGGGTCCCACTCAGGCCAAGAGACCCAGTACTTC. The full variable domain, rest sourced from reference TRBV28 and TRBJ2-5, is DVKVTQSSRYLVKRTGEKVFLECVQDMDHENMFWYRQDPGLGLRLIYFSYDVKMKEKGDIPEGYSVSREKKERFSLILESASTNQTSMYLCASSLMAGSHSGQETQYFGPGTRLLVL.

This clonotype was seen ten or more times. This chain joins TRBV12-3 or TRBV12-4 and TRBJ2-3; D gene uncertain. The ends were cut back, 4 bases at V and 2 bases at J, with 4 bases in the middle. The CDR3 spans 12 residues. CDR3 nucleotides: TGTGCCAGCAGTTCTTTCACAGATACGCAGTATTTT. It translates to CASSSFTDTQYF.

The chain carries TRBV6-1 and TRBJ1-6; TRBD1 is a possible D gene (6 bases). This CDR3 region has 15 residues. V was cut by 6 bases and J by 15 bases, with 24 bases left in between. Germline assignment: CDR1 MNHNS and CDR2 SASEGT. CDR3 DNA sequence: TGTGCCAGCAGCCGAACCGGGACATTAGGGGTTCACCTCCACTTT. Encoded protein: CASSRTGTLGVHLHF.

DNA for the CDR3: TGTGCCAGCAGCTTAGCGGGGGGACTAGATTCTAACGAGCAGTACTTC. The encoded protein is CASSLAGGLDSNEQYF. The chain uses TRBV7-6 and TRBJ2-7, with TRBD2 identical over 8 bases. CDR3 length: 16 residues. The J segment lost 5 bases and the V segment lost 0 bases, leaving 9 bases of the junction unmatched. CDR1 SGHVS and CDR2 FNYEAQ come from the germline V gene.

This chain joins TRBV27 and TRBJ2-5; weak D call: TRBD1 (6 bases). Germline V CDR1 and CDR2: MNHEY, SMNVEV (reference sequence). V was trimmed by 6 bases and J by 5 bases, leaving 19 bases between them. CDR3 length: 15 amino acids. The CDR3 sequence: CASSHSDRSPETQYF. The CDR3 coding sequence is TGTGCCAGCAGCCATTCCGACAGGAGCCCGGAGACCCAGTACTTC.